This entry lists 27 T cell receptor beta chains sequenced from one sample in a study of shared clonotypes between healthy human individuals. The data were produced by immunoSEQ multiplex PCR, yet TCRdb's version contains in-frame clones alone and is incomplete. The sample lists millions of clones; approximately 95% were seen once. Sequencing was done on a sample of naive CD4+ T cells from PBMCs. Subset described: CD45RA+ positively selected. Receptor source: a man aged 18 to 30 in good health. Some clones in this sample may be carry-over from other donors' samples.

V is TRBV12-1 and J is TRBJ2-5. TRBV12-1 is a documented pseudogene. The CDR3 spans 12 residues. CDR3 sequence (DNA): TGTGCCAGCAGCTTACCGTCGACGGCCCAGTACTTC. This gives the protein CASSLPSTAQYF.

This rearrangement joins TRBV2 to TRBJ2-3; D ambiguous. The CDR3 sequence is 15 residues long. Looked up from germline, CDR1 is SNHLY and CDR2 is FYNNEI. V lost 5 bases to trimming and J lost 4 bases, with 16 bases between them. The chain's CDR3 is CASSSGDFGSDTQYF. CDR3 coding DNA: TGTGCCAGCAGTTCAGGCGACTTTGGTTCAGATACGCAGTATTTT.

The chain employs TRBV5-5 and TRBJ1-6, with 12 bases lining up with TRBD1. The V gene's germline CDR1 is SGHKS and CDR2 YYEKEE (reference sequence). V shed 2 bases and J 7 bases; nucleotides not matched to a gene: 10. The length of the CDR3 is 18 residues. CDR3 DNA: TGTGCCAGCAGCTTCTCCGGGACAGGGGGCGCCGAAAATTCACCCCTCCACTTT. Its translation: CASSFSGTGGAENSPLHF.

The rearrangement links TRBV28 to TRBJ1-1; tentative D call: TRBD1 (6 bases). This CDR3 spans 15 amino acids. Germline lookup yields CDR1 MDHEN and CDR2 SYDVKM. Deletions cut 6 bases from V and 5 bases from J, with 19 bases between. CDR3 protein: CASSPRRQAGTEAFF. The CDR3 DNA sequence: TGTGCCAGCAGCCCCCGTCGACAGGCAGGGACTGAAGCTTTCTTT.

The chain couples TRBV7-6 to TRBJ1-4; no firm D call. Germline V lookup: CDR1 SGHVS, CDR2 FNYEAQ. V lost 3 bases and J 7 bases, leaving 6 bases between the germline ends. There are 12 residues in the CDR3. CDR3 nucleotide sequence: TGTGCCAGCAGCTTTTTGAGTGAAAAACTGTTTTTT. Its protein product is CASSFLSEKLFF.

The CDR3 coding sequence is TGTGCCAGCAAGTTAGCGAGCTCCTACGAGCAGTACTTC. It specifies CASKLASSYEQYF. The rearrangement uses TRBV6-1 and TRBJ2-7, with a tentative D call TRBD2 (5 bases). The germline V gene has CDR1 MNHNS and CDR2 SASEGT. This CDR3 region has 13 residues. Trimming took 7 bases from V and 0 from J, leaving 10 bases between them.

This clone has a handful of counts. Other DNA sequences from this sample encode an identical CDR3 as well. V usage is TRBV30 and J usage is TRBJ1-1; the D is unclear. This CDR3 comprises 13 residues. V was clipped by 0 bases and J by 2 bases, with 7 bases between them. Germline CDR1 GTSNPN, CDR2 SVGIG (reference sequence). The CDR3: CAWSVRANTEAFF. In DNA, the CDR3 is TGTGCCTGGAGTGTACGAGCTAACACTGAAGCTTTCTTT.

The chain couples TRBV7-7 to TRBJ2-2; no clear D gene. CDR3 length: 14 amino acids. Germline values: CDR1 SSHAT, CDR2 FNYEAQ (reference sequence). Trimming cost V 5 bases and J 4 bases, with 11 bases left between them. CDR3 amino acids: CASSPLTVTGELFF. In nucleotides, the CDR3 is TGTGCCAGCAGCCCCCTGACTGTCACCGGGGAGCTGTTTTTT.

CDR3 sequence (DNA): TGTGCCAGCAGCGGCGGGGCAGCGGGAGAAACCGGGGAGCTGTTTTTT. Its protein product is CASSGGAAGETGELFF. This rearrangement joins TRBV9 to TRBJ2-2; TRBD2 aligns across 8 bases. The CDR3 has 16 amino acids. Germline assignment: CDR1 SGDLS and CDR2 YYNGEE. Trimming at V came to 3 bases and at J to 5 bases, leaving 9 bases not matched to a gene. Together with reference TRBV9 and TRBJ2-2, the CDR3 gives the full variable domain: DSGVTQTPKHLITATGQRVTLRCSPRSGDLSVYWYQQSLDQGLQFLIQYYNGEERAKGNILERFSAQQFPDLHSELNLSSLELGDSALYFCASSGGAAGETGELFFGEGSRLTVL.

The chain links TRBV10-3 to TRBJ1-3, with D unclear. The CDR3 runs 16 residues. V was trimmed by 5 bases and J by 0 bases, leaving 14 bases between them. Germline V gene lookup returns CDR1 ENHRY and CDR2 SYGVKD. In DNA form, the CDR3 reads TGTGCCATCAGTTCTCCCGGACGCCGCTCTGGAAACACCATATATTTT. Amino acids: CAISSPGRRSGNTIYF.

J is TRBJ1-2 and V is TRBV5-1; 12 bases are shared with TRBD1. The ends lost 6 bases at V and 5 bases at J; junction bases unmatched: 14. The germline V gene encodes CDR1 SGHRS and CDR2 YFSETQ. The CDR3 covers 17 residues. Here the CDR3 DNA reads TGCGCCAGCAAGTCCCCACCGGGACAGGGGGCATCTTATGGCTACACCTTC. It is translated as CASKSPPGQGASYGYTF.

This chain uses TRBV6-1 with TRBJ1-6; 7 nucleotides agree with TRBD1. Germline lookup yields CDR1 MNHNS and CDR2 SASEGT. This CDR3 contains 15 residues. J gave up 10 bases and V 5 bases, and 11 bases lay outside the gene matches. DNA of the CDR3: TGTGCCAGCAGTACCCAGGGGGACCTTTGGTCACCCCTCCACTTT. The encoded protein is CASSTQGDLWSPLHF.

The chain links TRBV5-1 to TRBJ2-7; D gene unclear. Trimming pared 3 bases from V and 0 bases from J, leaving 22 bases between. Germline CDR1 is SGHRS and CDR2 is YFSETQ. This CDR3 spans 18 amino acids. CDR3 bases: TGCGCCAGCAGCTCTGGGTCCCTTCTTATTCAAGACTCCTACGAGCAGTACTTC. This codes for CASSSGSLLIQDSYEQYF. The full variable domain, its missing parts supplied by reference TRBV5-1 and TRBJ2-7, is KAGVTQTPRYLIKTRGQQVTLSCSPISGHRSVSWYQQTPGQGLQFLFEYFSETQRNKGNFPGRFSGRQFSNSRSEMNVSTLELGDSALYLCASSSGSLLIQDSYEQYFGPGTRLTVT.

A single count supports this clone. The chain combines TRBV2 with TRBJ1-5; no clear D gene. Germline CDR1 and CDR2: SNHLY and FYNNEI. Trimming took off 4 bases at V and 1 base at J, with 8 bases between the two ends. This CDR3 spans 14 amino acids. The CDR3 is CASSVERSNQPQHF. The CDR3 nucleotides read TGTGCCAGCAGTGTGGAACGAAGCAATCAGCCCCAGCATTTT.

This chain links TRBV9 with TRBJ2-5; 8 bases align to TRBD2. This CDR3 region has 16 residues. Germline V CDR1 and CDR2: SGDLS, YYNGEE. V was clipped by 0 bases and J by 6 bases; unmatched bases: 10. The CDR3 DNA reads TGTGCCAGCAGCGTAGGAGCCGGGACTAGTGTAAAGACCCAGTACTTC. Protein sequence: CASSVGAGTSVKTQYF.

V usage is TRBV7-2 and J usage is TRBJ2-7; unclear D gene. The CDR3 has 16 amino acids. Germline-derived CDR1 and CDR2 are SGHTA and FQGNSA. V lost 2 bases and J lost 2, with 16 bases in between. CDR3 sequence reads: CASSLSLSGWAYEQYF. In nucleotides, the CDR3 is TGTGCCAGCAGCTTAAGTTTGTCCGGGTGGGCCTACGAGCAGTACTTC.

V is TRBV5-1 and J is TRBJ2-2, with D possibly being TRBD2 (6 bases). The CDR3 extends over 15 amino acids. Trimming removed 4 bases from V and 4 bases from J, with 14 bases in between. Germline CDR1 SGHRS, CDR2 YFSETQ. CDR3 protein: CASSIGTEGTGELFF. The CDR3 DNA is TGCGCCAGCAGCATCGGGACGGAGGGCACCGGGGAGCTGTTTTTT.

The V and J genes are TRBV7-6 and TRBJ2-2; 7 nucleotides align to TRBD1. Germline CDR1 is SGHVS and CDR2 is FNYEAQ. V lost 5 bases, J lost 5 bases, and 8 bases stayed unmatched. The CDR3 runs 15 residues. The CDR3 is CASSPRRGYTGELFF. CDR3 nucleotides: TGTGCCAGCAGCCCCCGCAGGGGGTATACCGGGGAGCTGTTTTTT.

The chain is built from TRBV28 and TRBJ1-2; D is possibly TRBD1 (6 bases). The V gene's germline CDR1 is MDHEN and CDR2 SYDVKM. The ends were cut back, 1 base at V and 0 bases at J, with 9 bases in the middle. The CDR3 loop spans 15 amino acids. CDR3 nucleotide sequence: TGTGCCAGCAGTTTATTAGGACAGCCTAACTATGGCTACACCTTC. Translation gives CASSLLGQPNYGYTF.

The chain recombines TRBV5-1 with TRBJ2-3; 9 bases match TRBD2. Trimming at V came to 3 bases and at J to 0 bases, leaving 11 bases not matched to a gene. The CDR3 runs 18 residues. Germline CDR1 and CDR2: SGHRS and YFSETQ. The DNA of the CDR3 is TGCGCCAGCAGCTACGGCGGGAGGGCGTACGCGAGCACAGATACGCAGTATTTT. This codes for CASSYGGRAYASTDTQYF.

To note about this clone: Other DNA sequences in this specimen translate into the identical CDR3. V and J are TRBV7-9 and TRBJ2-5; D call uncertain. Trimming left V 4 bases short and J 2 bases short, with 5 bases between. This CDR3 has 12 amino acids. CDR1 and CDR2 (germline): SEHNR, FQNEAQ (reference sequence). The CDR3 coding sequence is TGTGCCAGCAGCTCCCGTCAAGAGACCCAGTACTTC. The encoded protein is CASSSRQETQYF.

The chain combines TRBV28 with TRBJ2-1, with TRBD2 identical over 7 bases. Germline V gene data show CDR1 as MDHEN and CDR2 as SYDVKM. The V and J ends lost 5 bases and 2 bases, in that order; junction bases with no gene match: 6. This CDR3 is 15 amino acids long. The CDR3 is CASSPLAETYNEQFF. CDR3 in DNA: TGTGCCAGCAGTCCTCTAGCGGAAACCTACAATGAGCAGTTCTTC.

V is TRBV7-2 and J is TRBJ2-4; a possible D gene is TRBD1 (5 bases). This CDR3 is built from 12 residues. Germline assignment: CDR1 SGHTA and CDR2 FQGNSA. V lost 5 bases to trimming and J lost 9 bases, with 11 bases between them. The CDR3 loop is CASSPDSFIQYF. The CDR3 coding sequence is TGTGCCAGCAGCCCTGACAGTTTCATTCAGTACTTC.

The chain has TRBV10-1 and TRBJ1-5; D not certain. CDR1 WNHNN and CDR2 SYGVQD come from the germline V gene (reference sequence). V was clipped by 3 bases and J by 3 bases, with 3 bases between them. This CDR3 contains 12 residues. For the CDR3, the DNA is TGCGCCAGCAGTGACTTCAATCAGCCCCAGCATTTT. As protein: CASSDFNQPQHF.

The V gene is TRBV25-1, the J gene TRBJ2-5; possibly TRBD1 for D (6 bases). CDR1 and CDR2 from the germline V gene are MGHDK and SYGVNS. Trimming took off 3 bases at V and 5 bases at J, with 16 bases between the two ends. CDR3 length: 15 amino acids. The CDR3 nucleotides are TGTGCCAGCAGTGACTACGCAGGGGTGCACGAGACCCAGTACTTC. Translation gives CASSDYAGVHETQYF.

The count of this clone is one. V is TRBV9 and J is TRBJ2-1; 9 bases are a match to TRBD2. The V and J ends lost 0 bases and 9 bases, in that order; junction bases with no gene match: 10. CDR1 is SGDLS, CDR2 YYNGEE, per germline. This CDR3 is 16 amino acids long. CDR3 sequence (DNA): TGTGCCAGCAGCGTAGGTGCTAGCGGGATAGGCGGTGAGCAGTTCTTC. This translates into CASSVGASGIGGEQFF.

The J gene is TRBJ2-3, the V gene TRBV7-2, with TRBD2 identical over 7 bases. The CDR3 runs to 16 residues. The J segment lost 2 bases and the V segment lost 7 bases, leaving 12 bases of the junction unmatched. Per germline, CDR1 SGHTA and CDR2 FQGNSA. Here the CDR3 reads CASTLGIAGNTDTQYF. CDR3 DNA sequence: TGTGCCAGCACACTGGGGATAGCGGGTAACACAGATACGCAGTATTTT.